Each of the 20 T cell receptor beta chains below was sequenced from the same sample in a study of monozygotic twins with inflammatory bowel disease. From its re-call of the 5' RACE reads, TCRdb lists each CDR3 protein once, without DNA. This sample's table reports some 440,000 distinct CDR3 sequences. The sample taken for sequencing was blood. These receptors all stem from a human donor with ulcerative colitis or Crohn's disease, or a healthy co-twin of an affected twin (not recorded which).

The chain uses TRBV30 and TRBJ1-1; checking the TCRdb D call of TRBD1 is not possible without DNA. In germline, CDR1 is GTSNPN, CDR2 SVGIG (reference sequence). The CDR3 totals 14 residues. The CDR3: CAWKPDTRNTEAFF. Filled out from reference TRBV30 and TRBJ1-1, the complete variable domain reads SQTIHQWPATLVQPVGSPLSLECTVEGTSNPNLYWYRQAAGRGLQLLFYSVGIGQISSEVPQNLSASRPQDRQFILSSKKLLLSDSGFYLCAWKPDTRNTEAFFGQGTRLTVV.

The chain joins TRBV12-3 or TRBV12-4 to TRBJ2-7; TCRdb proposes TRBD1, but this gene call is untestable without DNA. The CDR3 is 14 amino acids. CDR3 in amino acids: CASRKTGGSYEQYF.

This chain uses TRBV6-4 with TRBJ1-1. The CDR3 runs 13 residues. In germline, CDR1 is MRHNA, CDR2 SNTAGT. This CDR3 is CASRAGGHTEAFF.

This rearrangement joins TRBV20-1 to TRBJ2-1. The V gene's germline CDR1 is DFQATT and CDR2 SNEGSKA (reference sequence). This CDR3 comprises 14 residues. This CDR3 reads CSASSQGTYNEQFF.

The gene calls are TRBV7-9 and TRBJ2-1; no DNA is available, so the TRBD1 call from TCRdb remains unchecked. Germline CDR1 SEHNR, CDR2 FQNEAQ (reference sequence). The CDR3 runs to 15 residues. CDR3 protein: CASSRGQDTYNEQFF.

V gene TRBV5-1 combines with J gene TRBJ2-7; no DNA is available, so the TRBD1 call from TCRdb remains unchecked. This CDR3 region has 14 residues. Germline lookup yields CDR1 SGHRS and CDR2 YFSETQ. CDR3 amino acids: CASSLAGQGNEQYF.

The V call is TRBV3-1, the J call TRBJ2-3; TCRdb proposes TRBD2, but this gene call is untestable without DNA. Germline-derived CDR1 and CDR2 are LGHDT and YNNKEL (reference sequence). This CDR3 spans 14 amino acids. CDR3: CASSQSGGSDTQYF.

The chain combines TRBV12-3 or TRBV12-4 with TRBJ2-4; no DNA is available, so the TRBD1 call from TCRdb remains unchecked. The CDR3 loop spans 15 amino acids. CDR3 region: CASRGGGQGVGIQYF.

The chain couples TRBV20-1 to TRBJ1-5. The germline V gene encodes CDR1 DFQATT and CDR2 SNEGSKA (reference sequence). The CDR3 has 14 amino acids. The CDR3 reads CSASPNNGDQPQHF.

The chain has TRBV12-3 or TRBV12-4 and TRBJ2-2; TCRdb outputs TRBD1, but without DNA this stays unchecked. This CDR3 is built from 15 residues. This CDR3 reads CASSLTGGRTGELFF.

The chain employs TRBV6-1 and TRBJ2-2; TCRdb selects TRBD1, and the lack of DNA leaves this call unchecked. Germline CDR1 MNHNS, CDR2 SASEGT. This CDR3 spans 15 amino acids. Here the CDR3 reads CASFAGTINTGELFF.

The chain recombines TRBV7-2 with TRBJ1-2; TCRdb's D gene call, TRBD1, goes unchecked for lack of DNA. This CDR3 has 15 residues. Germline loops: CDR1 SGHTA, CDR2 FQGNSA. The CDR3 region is CASSPGQGAANGYTF.

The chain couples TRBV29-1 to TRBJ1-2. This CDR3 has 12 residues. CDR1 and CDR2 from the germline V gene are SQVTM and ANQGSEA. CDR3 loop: CSVREGMTGYTF. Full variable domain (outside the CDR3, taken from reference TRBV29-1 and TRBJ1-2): SAVISQKPSRDICQRGTSLTIQCQVDSQVTMMFWYRQQPGQSLTLIATANQGSEATYESGFVIDKFPISRPNLTFSTLTVSNMSPEDSSIYLCSVREGMTGYTFGSGTRLTVV.

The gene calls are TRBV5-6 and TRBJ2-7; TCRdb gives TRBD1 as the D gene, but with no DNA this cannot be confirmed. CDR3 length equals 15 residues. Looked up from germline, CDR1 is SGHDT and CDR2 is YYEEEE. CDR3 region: CASSQDRGVSYEQYF.

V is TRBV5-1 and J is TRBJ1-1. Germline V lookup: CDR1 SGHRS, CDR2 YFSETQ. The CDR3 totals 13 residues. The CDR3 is CASSLVDLTEAFF.

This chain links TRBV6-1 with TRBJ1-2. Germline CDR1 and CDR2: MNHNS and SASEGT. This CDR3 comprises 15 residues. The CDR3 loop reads CASRPTPGPTGGYTF.

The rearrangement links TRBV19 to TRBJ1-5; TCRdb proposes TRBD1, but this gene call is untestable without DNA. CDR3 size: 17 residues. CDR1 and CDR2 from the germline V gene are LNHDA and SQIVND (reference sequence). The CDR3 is CASSRPTGRGSNQPQHF.

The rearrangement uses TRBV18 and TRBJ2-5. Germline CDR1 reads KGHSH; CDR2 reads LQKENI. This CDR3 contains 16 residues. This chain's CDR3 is CASSPRGGSGQETQYF.

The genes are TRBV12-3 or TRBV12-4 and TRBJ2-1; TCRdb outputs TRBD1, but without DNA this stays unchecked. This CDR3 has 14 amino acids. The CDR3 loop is CASSQPTGRGGQFF.

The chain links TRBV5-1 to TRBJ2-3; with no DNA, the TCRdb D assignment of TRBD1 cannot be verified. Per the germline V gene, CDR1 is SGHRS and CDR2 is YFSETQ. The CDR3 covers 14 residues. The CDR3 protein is CASSSPQGTDTQYF.